This T cell receptor (beta chain) appears in the sequencing data of a study of cytomegalovirus exposure and HLA in healthy donors. Primers: 60 Vbeta forward and 13 Jbeta reverse. Some clones are missing from TCRdb's copy, which holds only in-frame ones; the method was immunoSEQ multiplex PCR. The sample includes some 120,000 clones, 70% to 75% of them seen just once. The CDR3 is 16 residues long. Deletions cut 1 base from V and 0 bases from J, with 10 bases between. Germline V lookup: CDR1 LGHNA, CDR2 YSLEER. The specimen was PBMCs. The chain joins TRBV4-3 to TRBJ1-3; D is ambiguous. The receptor was derived from a woman in her forties in good health and CMV-seronegative. The DNA of the CDR3 is TGCGCCAGCAGCCAAGCCAGGACTAGCTCTGGAAACACCATATATTTT. Its protein product is CASSQARTSSGNTIYF.